Listed below are T cell receptor beta chains from one sample, sequenced in a study of T cell responses to AZD1222 COVID-19 vaccine. The method was immunoSEQ multiplex PCR; TCRdb's version includes in-frame clones alone and lacks a portion of them. The data show tens of thousands of clones, with roughly 86% seen just once and more than 8.5% held by the top ten. The sequencing here drew on peripheral blood, taken on day 0 of AZD1222 vaccination. The receptors stem from an adult in good health. CDR3s include the opening cysteine and the closing phenylalanine or tryptophan.

J: TRBJ1-1
V: TRBV5-4
CDR3: CASSSKNTEAFF

J: TRBJ1-1
V: TRBV7-8
CDR3: CASSSGPRSTEAFF

J: TRBJ2-4
V: TRBV30
CDR3: CAWSAGFKNIQYF

J: TRBJ2-1
V: TRBV6-2/TRBV6-3
CDR3: CASSYRELLVYNEQFF

J: TRBJ2-7
V: TRBV5-4
CDR3: CASSLGSGHRDEQYF

J: TRBJ2-2
V: TRBV29-1
CDR3: CSVETGGPYTGELFF

J: TRBJ1-1
V: TRBV28
CDR3: CASKPAGINTEAFF

J: TRBJ2-5
V: TRBV6-5
CDR3: CVSSYQETQYF

J: TRBJ1-2
V: TRBV28
CDR3: CASRPESGTGWGYTF

J: TRBJ2-5
V: TRBV5-1
CDR3: CASSLGGAGVLETQYF

J: TRBJ1-2
V: TRBV29-1
CDR3: CSVDDRLTNYGYTF

J: TRBJ2-7
V: TRBV6-6
CDR3: CASSPMGYEQYF

J: TRBJ2-2
V: TRBV7-2
CDR3: CASSSGYFSGELFF

J: TRBJ2-7
V: TRBV6-5
CDR3: CASSRKGGGGYEQYF

J: TRBJ2-5
V: TRBV18
CDR3: CASSSYQETQYF

J: TRBJ1-5
V: TRBV12-5
CDR3: CASVRQRTGSRDSNQPQHF

J: TRBJ1-5
V: TRBV10-3
CDR3: CAILRGAQHF

J: TRBJ1-5
V: TRBV9
CDR3: CASSEGGSQPQHF

J: TRBJ2-7
V: TRBV12-5
CDR3: CASLSDRLSSYEQYF

J: TRBJ2-7
V: TRBV5-6
CDR3: CASSKVGLTYEQYF

J: TRBJ1-6
V: TRBV7-8
CDR3: CASSLDPVSPLHF

J: TRBJ2-2
V: TRBV24-1
CDR3: CATSDPPVSGGTGELFF

J: TRBJ1-6
V: TRBV5-1
CDR3: CASSKRDRGSPLHF

J: TRBJ2-7
V: TRBV2
CDR3: CASSEGRLPSYEQYF

J: TRBJ1-2
V: TRBV9
CDR3: CASSVAPPGQANPHLRGYTF

J: TRBJ2-1
V: TRBV3-1/TRBV3-2
CDR3: CASSQALTTRNEQFF